This TCR beta chain appears in the sequencing data of a study of human T cells and chemical hapten exposure. A note on this clonotype: Its target is unknown.

Findings and limits, study-wide: Expanded TCRs grouped into significantly more large CDR3 similarity clusters than controls produced.

The time point denotes: pre-sensitization, week 0. Described treatment: therapeutic diphenylcyclopropenone sensitization with weekly scalp DPC. Investigators collected blood before applying each patch test. CDR3 length equals 16 residues. The V segment lost 0 bases and the J segment 2 bases; nucleotides outside the gene matches: 4. CDR1 and CDR2 (germline): MRHNA, SNTAGT. TCRdb itself ran the RACE reads through MiXCR, one entry per CDR3 protein. The sample has 250,000 to 300,000 distinct CDR3 sequences, around 7% seen once. The genes are TRBV6-4 and TRBJ2-1, with 7 bases identical to TRBD2. The source material was whole blood, sampled in connection with sensitization to the hapten diphenylcyclopropenone (DPC). This receptor was identified in a man younger than 35 with alopecia areata. Some clones in this sample may be carry-over from other donors' samples. The CDR3 reads CASSDSVAGPYNEQFF. Written as DNA, the CDR3 is TGTGCCAGCAGTGACTCTGTAGCGGGCCCCTACAATGAGCAGTTCTTC.